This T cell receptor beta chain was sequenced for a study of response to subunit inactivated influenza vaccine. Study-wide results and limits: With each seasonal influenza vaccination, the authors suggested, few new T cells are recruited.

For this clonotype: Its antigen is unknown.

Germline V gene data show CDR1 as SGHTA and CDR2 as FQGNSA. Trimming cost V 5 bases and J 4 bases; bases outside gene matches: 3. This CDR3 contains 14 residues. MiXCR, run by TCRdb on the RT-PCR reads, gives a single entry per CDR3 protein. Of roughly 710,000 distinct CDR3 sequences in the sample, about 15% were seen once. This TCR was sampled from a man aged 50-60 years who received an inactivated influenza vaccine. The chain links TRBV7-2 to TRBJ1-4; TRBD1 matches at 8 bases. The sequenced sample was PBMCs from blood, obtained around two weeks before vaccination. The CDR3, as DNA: TGTGCCAGCAGCCTGGACAGGGTTAATGAAAAACTGTTTTTT. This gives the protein CASSLDRVNEKLFF.